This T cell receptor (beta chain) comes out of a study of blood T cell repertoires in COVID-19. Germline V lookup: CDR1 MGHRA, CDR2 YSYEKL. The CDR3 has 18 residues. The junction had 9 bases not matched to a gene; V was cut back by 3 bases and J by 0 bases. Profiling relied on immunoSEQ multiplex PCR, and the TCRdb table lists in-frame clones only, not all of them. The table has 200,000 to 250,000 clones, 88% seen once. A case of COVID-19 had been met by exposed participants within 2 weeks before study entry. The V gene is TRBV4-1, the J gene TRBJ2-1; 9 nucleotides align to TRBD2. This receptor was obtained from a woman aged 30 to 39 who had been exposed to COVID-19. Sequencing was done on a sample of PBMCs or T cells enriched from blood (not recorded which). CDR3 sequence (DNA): TGCGCCAGCAGCCAGGGGCTAGCGGGATGGAGCTCCTACAATGAGCAGTTCTTC. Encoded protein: CASSQGLAGWSSYNEQFF.